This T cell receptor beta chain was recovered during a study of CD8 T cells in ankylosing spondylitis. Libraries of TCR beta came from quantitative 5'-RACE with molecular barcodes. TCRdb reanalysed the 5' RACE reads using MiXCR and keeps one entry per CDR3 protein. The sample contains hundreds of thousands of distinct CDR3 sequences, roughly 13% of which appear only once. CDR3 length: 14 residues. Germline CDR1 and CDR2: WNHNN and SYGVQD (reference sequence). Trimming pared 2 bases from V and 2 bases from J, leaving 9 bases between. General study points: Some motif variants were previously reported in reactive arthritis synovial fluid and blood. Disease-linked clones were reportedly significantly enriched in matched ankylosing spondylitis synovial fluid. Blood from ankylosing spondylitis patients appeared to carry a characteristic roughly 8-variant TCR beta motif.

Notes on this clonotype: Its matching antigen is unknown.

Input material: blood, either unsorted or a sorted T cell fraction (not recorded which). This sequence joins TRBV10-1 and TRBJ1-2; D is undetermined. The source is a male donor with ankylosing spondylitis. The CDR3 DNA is TGCGCCAGCAGTGAGATGGGTCAGAACTATGGCTACACCTTC. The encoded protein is CASSEMGQNYGYTF.